The clone carrying this TCR beta chain was observed many times. Germline lookup yields CDR1 SGHVS and CDR2 FQNEAQ. The CDR3 is made up of 11 amino acids. Trimming removed 8 bases at V and 3 bases at J, with 5 bases between. These data come from a study of early T cells in non-severe SARS-CoV-2 infection. On the study more broadly: Chains were unpaired, as sequencing was done on bulk RNA from unsorted whole blood.

One entry per CDR3 protein, called by TCRdb with MiXCR from the 5' RACE reads. The repertoire holds tens of thousands of distinct CDR3 sequences, with around 4.5% as singletons. This clonotype was sampled from an adult who was a healthcare worker with PCR-confirmed SARS-CoV-2 infection or an uninfected control (not recorded which). Sequences were obtained from whole blood. The chain combines TRBV7-8 with TRBJ2-1; D may be TRBD1 or TRBD2 (5 bases each). The CDR3 is CASGGYNEQFF. CDR3 DNA: TGTGCCAGCGGGGGCTACAATGAGCAGTTCTTC.